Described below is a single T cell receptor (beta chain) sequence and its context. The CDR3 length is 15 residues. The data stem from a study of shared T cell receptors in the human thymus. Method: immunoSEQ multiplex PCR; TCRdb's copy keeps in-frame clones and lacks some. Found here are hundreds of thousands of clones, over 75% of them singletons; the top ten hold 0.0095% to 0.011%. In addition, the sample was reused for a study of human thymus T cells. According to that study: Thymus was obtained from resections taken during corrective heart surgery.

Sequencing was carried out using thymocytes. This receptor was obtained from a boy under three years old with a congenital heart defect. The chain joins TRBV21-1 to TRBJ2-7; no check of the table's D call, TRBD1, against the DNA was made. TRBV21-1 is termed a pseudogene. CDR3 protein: CASSVRQGAFYEQYF. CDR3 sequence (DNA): TGTGCCAGCAGCGTCCGACAGGGGGCTTTCTACGAGCAGTACTTC.